A selection of T cell receptor beta chains follows, all from one sample in a study of chemoradiotherapy in HPV16-positive cancers. Clones were sequenced by immunoSEQ multiplex PCR, and TCRdb holds only the in-frame ones, with some missing. The repertoire holds about 14,000 clones, with roughly 79% as singletons. Sampling was performed from a patient who underwent chemoradiotherapy. The receptor source for this set is a human donor with HPV-associated anogenital cancer. CDR3s include the opening cysteine and the closing phenylalanine or tryptophan.

>TRBJ1-4|TRBV5-1
CASSLMGRTGEKLFF
>TRBJ2-1|TRBV28
CASSPSGINNEQFF
>TRBJ2-1|TRBV7-3
CASSPAGLDAEQFF
>TRBJ1-1|TRBV7-9
CASSLAAGNYAEAFF
>TRBJ2-2|TRBV9
CASSVAPNTGELFF
>TRBJ2-2|TRBV5-6
CASSLRGGAGELFF
>TRBJ2-5|TRBV18
CASSPGETQYF
>TRBJ2-1|TRBV7-9
CASAHPLATYNEQFF
>TRBJ1-1|TRBV18
CASSPRSDTEAFF
>TRBJ1-2|TRBV5-5
CASSLDPSLNYGYTF
>TRBJ2-5|TRBV5-4
CASSGTGGEETQYF
>TRBJ2-7|TRBV19
CASGLAVSSYEQYF
>TRBJ2-3|TRBV27
CASSLGSGLAVTDTQYF
>TRBJ1-2|TRBV7-9
CASSVTQAYGYTF
>TRBJ1-5|TRBV27
CASSLQTGAGQPQHF
>TRBJ1-2|TRBV4-1
CASSQAERVNHGYTF
>TRBJ1-1|TRBV18
CASSPQTNTEAFF
>TRBJ2-1|TRBV10-3
CAIRGEVREPYNEQFF
>TRBJ2-2|TRBV25-1
CASSAGVGTGELFF
>TRBJ2-7|TRBV9
CASSRSAGEVGYEQYF
>TRBJ1-2|TRBV18
CASSPSVLQGYGYTF
>TRBJ1-2|TRBV29-1
CSVAPPGQGARGYTF
>TRBJ2-7|TRBV7-9
CASSVTSTGEQYF
>TRBJ2-7|TRBV2
CASGEEARYEQYF
>TRBJ1-1|TRBV5-4
CASSLVAGTTEAFF
>TRBJ1-3|TRBV6-1
CASSEWDTGGGNTIYF
>TRBJ2-6|TRBV5-8
CASSLGQPGGANVLTF
>TRBJ2-1|TRBV5-8
CATAQWGVYNEQFF